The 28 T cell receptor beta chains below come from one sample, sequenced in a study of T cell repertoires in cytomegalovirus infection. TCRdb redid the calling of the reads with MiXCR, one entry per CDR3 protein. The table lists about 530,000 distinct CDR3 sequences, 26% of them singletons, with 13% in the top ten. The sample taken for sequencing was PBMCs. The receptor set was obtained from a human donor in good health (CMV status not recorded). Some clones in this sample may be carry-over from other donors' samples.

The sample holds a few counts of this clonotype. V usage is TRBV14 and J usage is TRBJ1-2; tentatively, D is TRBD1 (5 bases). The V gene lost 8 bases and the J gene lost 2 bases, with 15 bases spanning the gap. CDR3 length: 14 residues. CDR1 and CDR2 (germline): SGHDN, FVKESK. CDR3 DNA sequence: TGTGCCAGCGTACAGGACCAGCTAAACTATGGCTACACCTTC. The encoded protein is CASVQDQLNYGYTF.

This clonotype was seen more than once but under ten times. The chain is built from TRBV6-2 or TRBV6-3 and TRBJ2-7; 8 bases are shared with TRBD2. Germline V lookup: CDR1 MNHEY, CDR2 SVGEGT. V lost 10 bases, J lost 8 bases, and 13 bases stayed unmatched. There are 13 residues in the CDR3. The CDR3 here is CATRREAWSQQYV. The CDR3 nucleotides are TGTGCCACGAGGCGGGAGGCCTGGTCCCAGCAGTACGTC.

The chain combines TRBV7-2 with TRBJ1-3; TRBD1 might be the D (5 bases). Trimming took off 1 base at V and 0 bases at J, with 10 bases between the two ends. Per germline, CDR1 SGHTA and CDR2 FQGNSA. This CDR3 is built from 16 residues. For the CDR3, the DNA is TGTGCCAGCAGCTTAGGTTCACAGGTCTCTGGAAACACCATATATTTT. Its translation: CASSLGSQVSGNTIYF. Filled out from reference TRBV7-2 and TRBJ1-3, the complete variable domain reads GAGVSQSPSNKVTEKGKDVELRCDPISGHTALYWYRQSLGQGLEFLIYFQGNSAPDKSGLPSDRFSAERTGGSVSTLTIQRTQQEDSAVYLCASSLGSQVSGNTIYFGEGSWLTVV.

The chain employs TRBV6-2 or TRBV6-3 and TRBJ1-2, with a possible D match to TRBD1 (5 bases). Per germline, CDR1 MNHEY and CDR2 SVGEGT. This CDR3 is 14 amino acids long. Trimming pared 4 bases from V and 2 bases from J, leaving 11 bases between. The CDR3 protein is CASSSDDRNYGYTF. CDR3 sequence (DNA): TGTGCCAGCAGTTCCGACGACAGAAACTATGGCTACACCTTC.

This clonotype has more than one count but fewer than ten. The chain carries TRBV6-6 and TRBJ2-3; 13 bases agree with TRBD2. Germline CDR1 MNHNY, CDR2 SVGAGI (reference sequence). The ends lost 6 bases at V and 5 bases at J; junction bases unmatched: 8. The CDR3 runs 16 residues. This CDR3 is CASSDLLAGGEDTQYF. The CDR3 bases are TGTGCCAGCAGCGATCTACTAGCGGGAGGGGAAGATACGCAGTATTTT.

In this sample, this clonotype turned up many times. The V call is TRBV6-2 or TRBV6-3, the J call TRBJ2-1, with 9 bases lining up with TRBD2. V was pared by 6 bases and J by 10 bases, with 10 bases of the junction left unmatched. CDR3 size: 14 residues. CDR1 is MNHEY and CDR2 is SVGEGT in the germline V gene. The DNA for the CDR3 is TGTGCCAGCAGCCGTCTTAAGCGGGAGGACGAGCAGTTCTTC. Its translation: CASSRLKREDEQFF.

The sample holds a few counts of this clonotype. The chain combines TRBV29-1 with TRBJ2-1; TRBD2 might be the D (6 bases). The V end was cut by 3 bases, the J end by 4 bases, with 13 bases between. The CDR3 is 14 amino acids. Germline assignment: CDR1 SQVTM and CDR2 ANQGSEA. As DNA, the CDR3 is TGCAGCGTTGACGATACTAGCCGATACAATGAGCAGTTCTTC. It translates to CSVDDTSRYNEQFF.

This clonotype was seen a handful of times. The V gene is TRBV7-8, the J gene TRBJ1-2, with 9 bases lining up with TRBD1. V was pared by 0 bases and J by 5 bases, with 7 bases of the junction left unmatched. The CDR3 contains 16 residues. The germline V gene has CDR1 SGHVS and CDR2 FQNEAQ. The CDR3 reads CASSLAPGQGLYGYTF. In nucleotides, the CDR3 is TGTGCCAGCAGCTTAGCGCCGGGACAGGGACTTTATGGCTACACCTTC.

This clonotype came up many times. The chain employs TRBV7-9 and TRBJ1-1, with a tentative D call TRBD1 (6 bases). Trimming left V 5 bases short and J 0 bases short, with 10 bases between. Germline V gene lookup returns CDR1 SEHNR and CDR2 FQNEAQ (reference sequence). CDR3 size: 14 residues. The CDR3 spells CASSPTGMNTEAFF. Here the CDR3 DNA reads TGTGCCAGCAGCCCGACAGGAATGAACACTGAAGCTTTCTTT.

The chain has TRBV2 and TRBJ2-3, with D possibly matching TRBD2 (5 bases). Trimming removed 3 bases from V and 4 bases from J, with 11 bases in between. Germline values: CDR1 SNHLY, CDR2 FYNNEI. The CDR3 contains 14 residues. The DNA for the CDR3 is TGTGCCAGCAGTGATCGGGATTTGGCAGATACGCAGTATTTT. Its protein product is CASSDRDLADTQYF.

The CDR3: CASSQDRHRAPDTQYF. The CDR3 DNA reads as TGCGCCAGCAGCCAAGATCGGCACAGGGCCCCAGATACGCAGTATTTT. The rearrangement joins TRBV4-3 to TRBJ2-3; D perhaps matches TRBD1 (6 bases). The germline V gene encodes CDR1 LGHNA and CDR2 YSLEER. This CDR3 has 16 residues. V lost 0 bases, J lost 4 bases, and 14 bases lay in between.

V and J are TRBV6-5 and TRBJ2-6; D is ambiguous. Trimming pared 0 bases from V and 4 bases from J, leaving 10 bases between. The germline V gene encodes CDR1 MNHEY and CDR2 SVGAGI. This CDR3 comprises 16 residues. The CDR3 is CASSYSRLPGANVLTF. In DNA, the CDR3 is TGTGCCAGCAGTTACTCGAGGCTCCCCGGGGCCAACGTCCTGACTTTC.

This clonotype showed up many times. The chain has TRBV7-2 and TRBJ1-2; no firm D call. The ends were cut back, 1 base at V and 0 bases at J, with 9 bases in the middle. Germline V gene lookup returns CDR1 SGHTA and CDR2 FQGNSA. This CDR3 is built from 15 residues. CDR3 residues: CASSLEFGPNYGYTF. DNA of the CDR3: TGTGCCAGCAGCTTAGAGTTTGGGCCTAACTATGGCTACACCTTC.

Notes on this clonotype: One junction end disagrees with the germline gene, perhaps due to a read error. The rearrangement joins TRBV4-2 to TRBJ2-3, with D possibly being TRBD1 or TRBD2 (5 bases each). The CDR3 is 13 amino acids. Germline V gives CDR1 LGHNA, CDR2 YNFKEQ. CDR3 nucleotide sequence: TGTGCCAGCAGCCAAAGCTGGGACGTCGTCCGTATTTTT. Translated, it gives CASSQSWDVVRIF.

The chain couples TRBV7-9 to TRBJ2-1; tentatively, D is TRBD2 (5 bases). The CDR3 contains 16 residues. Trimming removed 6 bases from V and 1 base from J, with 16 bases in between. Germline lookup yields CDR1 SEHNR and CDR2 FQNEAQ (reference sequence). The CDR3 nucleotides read TGTGCCAGCAGAAATGCCCGAGGAGGATCCTACAATGAGCAGTTCTTC. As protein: CASRNARGGSYNEQFF.

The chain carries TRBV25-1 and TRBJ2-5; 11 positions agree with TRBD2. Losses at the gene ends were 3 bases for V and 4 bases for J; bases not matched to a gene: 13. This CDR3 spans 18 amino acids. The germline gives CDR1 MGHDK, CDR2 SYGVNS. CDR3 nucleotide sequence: TGTGCCAGCAGTGAGCTATCCCTACTAGCGGGAGAGGCAGAGACCCAGTACTTC. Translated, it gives CASSELSLLAGEAETQYF. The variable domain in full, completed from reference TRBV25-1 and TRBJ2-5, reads EADIYQTPRYLVIGTGKKITLECSQTMGHDKMYWYQQDPGMELHLIHYSYGVNSTEKGDLSSESTVSRIRTEHFPLTLESARPSHTSQYLCASSELSLLAGEAETQYFGPGTRLLVL.

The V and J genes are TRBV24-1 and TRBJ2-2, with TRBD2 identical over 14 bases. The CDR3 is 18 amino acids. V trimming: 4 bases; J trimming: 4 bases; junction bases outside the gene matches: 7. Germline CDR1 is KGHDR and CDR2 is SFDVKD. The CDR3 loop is CATSDQTSGRASTGELFF. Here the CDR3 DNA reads TGTGCCACCAGTGACCAGACTAGCGGGAGGGCGAGCACCGGGGAGCTGTTTTTT.

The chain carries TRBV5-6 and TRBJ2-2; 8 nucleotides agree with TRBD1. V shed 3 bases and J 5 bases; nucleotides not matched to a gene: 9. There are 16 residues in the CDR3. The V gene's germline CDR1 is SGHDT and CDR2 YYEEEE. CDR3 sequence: CASSSGQGYITGELFF. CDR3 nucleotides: TGTGCCAGCAGCTCTGGACAGGGATATATTACCGGGGAGCTGTTTTTT.

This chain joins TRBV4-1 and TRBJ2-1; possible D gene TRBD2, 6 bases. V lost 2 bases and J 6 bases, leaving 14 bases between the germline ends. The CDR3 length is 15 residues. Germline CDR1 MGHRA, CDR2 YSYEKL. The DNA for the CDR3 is TGCGCCAGCAGCCAATCCGTGGTAGCGGCCAATGAGCAGTTCTTC. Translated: CASSQSVVAANEQFF.

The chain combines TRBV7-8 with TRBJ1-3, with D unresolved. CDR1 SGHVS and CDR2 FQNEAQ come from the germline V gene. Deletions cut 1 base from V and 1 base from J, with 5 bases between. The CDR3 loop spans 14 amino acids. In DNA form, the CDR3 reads TGTGCCAGCAGCTTAGGGCTTTCTGGAAACACCATATATTTT. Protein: CASSLGLSGNTIYF.

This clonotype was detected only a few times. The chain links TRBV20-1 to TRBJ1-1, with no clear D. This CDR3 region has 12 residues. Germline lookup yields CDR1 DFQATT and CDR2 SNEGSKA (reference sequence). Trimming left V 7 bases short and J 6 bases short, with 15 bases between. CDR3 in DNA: TGCAGTGTGTTGGGGTATGGCGCTGAAGCTTTCTTT. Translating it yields CSVLGYGAEAFF.

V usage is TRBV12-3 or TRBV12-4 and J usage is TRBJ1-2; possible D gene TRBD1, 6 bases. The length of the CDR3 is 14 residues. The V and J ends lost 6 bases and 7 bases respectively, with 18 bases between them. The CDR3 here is CASRPTGTYGGYTF. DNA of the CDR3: TGTGCCAGCAGACCCACAGGGACCTACGGTGGCTACACCTTC.

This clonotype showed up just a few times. The CDR3, as DNA: TGTGCCAGCACCCCAGGGGGGGACCCAGATACGCAGTATTTT. It encodes CASTPGGDPDTQYF. The chain employs TRBV7-8 and TRBJ2-3; the D call may be TRBD1 or TRBD2 (7 bases each). The CDR3 is made up of 14 amino acids. CDR1 is SGHVS, CDR2 FQNEAQ, per germline. The V gene lost 7 bases and the J gene lost 4 bases, with 15 bases spanning the gap.

The CDR3 region has the DNA TGTGCCACCAGTGATAGAGCGGGAGTGGGGGAAGAGACCCAGTACTTC. The encoded protein is CATSDRAGVGEETQYF. The rearrangement joins TRBV24-1 to TRBJ2-5, with 8 positions matching TRBD2. Trimming removed 3 bases from V and 3 bases from J; junction bases left unmatched: 8. Germline V gene data show CDR1 as KGHDR and CDR2 as SFDVKD. This CDR3 has 16 residues.

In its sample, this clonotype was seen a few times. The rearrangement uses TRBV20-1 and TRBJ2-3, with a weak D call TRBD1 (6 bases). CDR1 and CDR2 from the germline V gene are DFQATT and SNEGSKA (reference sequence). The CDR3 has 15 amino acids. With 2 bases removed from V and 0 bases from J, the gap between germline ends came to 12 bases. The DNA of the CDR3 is TGCAGTGCTAGACTGACAGGAATTAGCACAGATACGCAGTATTTT. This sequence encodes CSARLTGISTDTQYF.

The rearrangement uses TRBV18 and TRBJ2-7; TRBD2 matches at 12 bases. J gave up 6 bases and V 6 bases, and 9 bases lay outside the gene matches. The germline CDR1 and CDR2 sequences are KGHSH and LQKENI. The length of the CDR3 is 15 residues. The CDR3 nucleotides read TGTGCCAGCTCCCCCGGACTAGCGGGAATTGGCGAGCAGTACTTC. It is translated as CASSPGLAGIGEQYF.

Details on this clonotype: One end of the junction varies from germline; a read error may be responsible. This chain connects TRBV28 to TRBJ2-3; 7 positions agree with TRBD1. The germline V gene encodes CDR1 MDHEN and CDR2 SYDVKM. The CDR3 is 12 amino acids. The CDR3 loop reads CASSEGTVTQYF. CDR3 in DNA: TGTGCCAGCAGCGAGGGGACAGTTACGCAGTATTTT.

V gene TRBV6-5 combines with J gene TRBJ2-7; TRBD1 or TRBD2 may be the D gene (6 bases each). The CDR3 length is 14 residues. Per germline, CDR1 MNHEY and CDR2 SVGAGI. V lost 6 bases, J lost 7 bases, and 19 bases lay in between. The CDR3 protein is CASRTYREDWEQYF. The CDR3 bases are TGTGCCAGCAGGACCTACAGGGAGGACTGGGAGCAGTACTTC.